Below are 7 T cell receptor beta chains sequenced from a single sample in a study of blood T cell repertoires in COVID-19. Only in-frame clones appear in the TCRdb table, and some are missing; sequencing was by immunoSEQ multiplex PCR. The sample lists around 170,000 clones, 80% to 85% occurring once. Input material: peripheral blood. These receptors came from a woman between 40 and 50 years old with acute or convalescent COVID-19.

This clone was observed a single time. J is TRBJ2-1 and V is TRBV24-1; possible D gene TRBD1, 6 bases. CDR1 KGHDR and CDR2 SFDVKD come from the germline V gene. Trimming cost V 11 bases and J 3 bases, with 16 bases left between them. The CDR3 runs to 14 residues. The CDR3 spells CAIPGTRYYNEQFF. DNA for the CDR3: TGTGCCATCCCCGGGACAAGGTACTACAATGAGCAGTTCTTC.

The gene calls are TRBV5-5 and TRBJ2-2; 9 bases map to TRBD1. In germline, CDR1 is SGHKS, CDR2 YYEKEE (reference sequence). J was trimmed by 5 bases and V by 4 bases; bases with no gene match: 9. The CDR3 contains 16 residues. CDR3 amino acids: CASSDVGQGRTGELFF. In DNA, the CDR3 is TGTGCCAGCAGCGACGTCGGACAGGGGAGGACCGGGGAGCTGTTTTTT.

V is TRBV29-1 and J is TRBJ2-2, with TRBD1 matching 8 bases. Germline trimming cut 3 bases from V and 5 bases from J; bases unmatched to any gene: 2. Per germline, CDR1 SQVTM and CDR2 ANQGSEA. The CDR3 has 13 amino acids. CDR3 in amino acids: CSVDGDRTGELFF. The DNA for the CDR3 is TGCAGCGTTGATGGGGACAGGACCGGGGAGCTGTTTTTT.

This chain joins TRBV6-4 and TRBJ1-1, with a possible D match to TRBD1 (6 bases). The V end lost 6 bases, the J end lost 1 base, and 9 bases lay between the germline ends. The CDR3 consists of 13 residues. Per germline, CDR1 MRHNA and CDR2 SNTAGT. CDR3 residues: CASSQDRNTEAFF. CDR3 DNA: TGTGCCAGCAGCCAGGACAGGAACACTGAAGCTTTCTTT.

The chain uses TRBV5-1 and TRBJ2-3; 8 bases line up with TRBD2. Losses at the gene ends were 4 bases for V and 4 bases for J; bases not matched to a gene: 5. Germline loops: CDR1 SGHRS, CDR2 YFSETQ. CDR3 length equals 14 residues. This CDR3 is CASSRTSSSDTQYF. In DNA, the CDR3 is TGCGCCAGCAGCCGGACTAGCAGCTCAGATACGCAGTATTTT.

The chain is built from TRBV5-1 and TRBJ1-1, with a weak D call TRBD1 (6 bases). There are 15 residues in the CDR3. Germline CDR1 is SGHRS and CDR2 is YFSETQ. Between the trimmed V and J ends, which lost 7 bases and 0 bases, there was a span of 16 bases. The CDR3 loop is CASGLGASVNTEAFF. The CDR3 DNA is TGCGCCAGCGGTTTGGGGGCTTCAGTGAACACTGAAGCTTTCTTT.

The genes are TRBV9 and TRBJ1-3; D not resolved. Germline CDR1 and CDR2: SGDLS and YYNGEE. Trimming took 0 bases from V and 4 from J, leaving 11 bases between them. There are 15 residues in the CDR3. CDR3 bases: TGTGCCAGCAGCGTAGCGGCGGGATCGGGAAACACCATATATTTT. Protein sequence: CASSVAAGSGNTIYF.